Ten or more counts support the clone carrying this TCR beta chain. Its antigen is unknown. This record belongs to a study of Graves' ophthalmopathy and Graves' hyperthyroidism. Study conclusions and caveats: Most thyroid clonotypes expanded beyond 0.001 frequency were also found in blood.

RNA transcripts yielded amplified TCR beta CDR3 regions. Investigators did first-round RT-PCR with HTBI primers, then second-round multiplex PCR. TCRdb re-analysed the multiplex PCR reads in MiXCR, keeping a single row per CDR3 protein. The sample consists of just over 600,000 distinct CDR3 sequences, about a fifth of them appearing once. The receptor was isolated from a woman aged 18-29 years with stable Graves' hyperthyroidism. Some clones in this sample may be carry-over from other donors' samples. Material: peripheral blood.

The CDR3 sequence is CASSSGPTGGDEQYF. In nucleotides, the CDR3 is TGTGCCAGCAGCTCAGGACCGACAGGGGGCGACGAGCAGTACTTC. J is TRBJ2-7 and V is TRBV7-8, with 10 bases aligning to TRBD1. This CDR3 region has 15 residues. Germline-derived CDR1 and CDR2 are SGHVS and FQNEAQ. J lost 5 bases, V lost 4 bases, and 8 bases had no gene match. Together with reference TRBV7-8 and TRBJ2-7, the CDR3 gives the full variable domain: GAGVSQSPRYKVAKRGQDVALRCDPISGHVSLFWYQQALGQGPEFLTYFQNEAQLDKSGLPSDRFFAERPEGSVSTLKIQRTQQEDSAVYLCASSSGPTGGDEQYFGPGTRLTVT.